The entry below gives a single TCR beta chain sequence along with its context. Profiled with immunoSEQ multiplex PCR; TCRdb holds only in-frame clones, not every one. The table shows about 83,000 clones, with roughly 76% occurring only once. The V and J ends lost 5 bases and 4 bases respectively, with 18 bases between them. This CDR3 comprises 16 residues. CDR1 SGHVS and CDR2 FQNEAQ come from the germline V gene. These data originate in a study of blood T cell repertoires in COVID-19. The TCR comes from a woman at least 80 years old with active or convalescent COVID-19. The chain recombines TRBV7-8 with TRBJ1-5, with D possibly being TRBD1 (6 bases). Sequenced material: peripheral blood. CDR3 protein: CASSRQQGRRNQPQHF. CDR3 nucleotides: TGTGCCAGCAGCCGACAACAGGGTAGAAGGAATCAGCCCCAGCATTTT. Combining the CDR3 with reference TRBV7-8 and TRBJ1-5 gives the whole variable domain GAGVSQSPRYKVAKRGQDVALRCDPISGHVSLFWYQQALGQGPEFLTYFQNEAQLDKSGLPSDRFFAERPEGSVSTLKIQRTQQEDSAVYLCASSRQQGRRNQPQHFGDGTRLSIL.